The present T cell receptor (beta chain) was sequenced within a study of blood T cell repertoires in COVID-19. How the authors handled the data: Amplified reference gene primers provided the basis for estimating nucleated cell counts. Data came from immunoSEQ multiplex PCR; TCRdb stores just in-frame clones and leaves some out. For V, J and clone size, that table is used; D and trimming come from the DNA. The sample contains 45,000 to 55,000 clones, roughly four fifths of which appear only once. Those enrolled in Seattle joined during active infection and were followed longitudinally afterward. Germline V gene data show CDR1 as SGHVS and CDR2 as FNYEAQ. The CDR3 is 13 residues long. The ends were cut back, 10 bases at V and 7 bases at J, with 14 bases in the middle.

The sample was peripheral blood. The TCR originated in a man older than 75 with COVID-19, enrolled during active disease. The genes are TRBV7-6 and TRBJ1-6; maybe TRBD1 (5 bases). CDR3 bases: TGTGCCACCTCTTCTCAGGGCAATTCACCCCTCCACTTT. Its protein product is CATSSQGNSPLHF.